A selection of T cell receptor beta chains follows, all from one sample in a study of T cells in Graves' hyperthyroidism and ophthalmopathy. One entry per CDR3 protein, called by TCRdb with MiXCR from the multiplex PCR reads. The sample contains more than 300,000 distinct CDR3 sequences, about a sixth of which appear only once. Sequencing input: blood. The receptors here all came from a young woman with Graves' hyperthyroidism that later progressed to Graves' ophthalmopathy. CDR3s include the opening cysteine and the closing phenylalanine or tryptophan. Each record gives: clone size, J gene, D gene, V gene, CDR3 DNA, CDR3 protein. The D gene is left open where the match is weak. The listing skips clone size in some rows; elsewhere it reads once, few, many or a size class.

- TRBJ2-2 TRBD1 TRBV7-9 TGTGCCAGCAGCTCTTGGACCGGGACAGGGAGGCCCGGGGAGCTGTTTTTT CASSSWTGTGRPGELFF
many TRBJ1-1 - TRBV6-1 TGTGCCAGCAGTTGGGGTAAGGAGAACACTGAAGCTTTCTTT CASSWGKENTEAFF
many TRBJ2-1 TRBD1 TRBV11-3 TGTGCCAGCAATAGACAGGGTAAGGGCGATGAGCAGTTCTTC CASNRQGKGDEQFF
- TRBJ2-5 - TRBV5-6 TGTGCCAGCAGCTTGTTGACTGGCCGGTACCAAGAGACCCAGTACTTC CASSLLTGRYQETQYF
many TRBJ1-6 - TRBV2 TGTGCCAGCACCGGGGCAGATAATTCACCCCTCCACTTT CASTGADNSPLHF
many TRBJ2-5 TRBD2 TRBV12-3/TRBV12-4 TGTGCCAGCACCCCGGGGGGGGCACAAGAGACCCAGTACTTC CASTPGGAQETQYF
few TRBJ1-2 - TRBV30 TGTGCCTGGAGTGTCTCTTTCTATGGCTACACCTTC CAWSVSFYGYTF
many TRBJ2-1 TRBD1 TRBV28 TGTGCCACGAAAACAGGGGGCAATGAGCAGTTCTTC CATKTGGNEQFF
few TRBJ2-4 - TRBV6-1 TGTGCCAGCAGTCAGAGTCCAGTTGGCATTCAGTACTTC CASSQSPVGIQYF
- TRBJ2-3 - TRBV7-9 TGTGCCAGCAGCTCGCTACAGGGAGGATCCACAGATACGCAGTATTTT CASSSLQGGSTDTQYF
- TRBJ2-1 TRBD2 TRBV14 TGTGCCAGCAGCCCCGGGACTAGCACGCGTGGTGAGCAGTTCTTC CASSPGTSTRGEQFF
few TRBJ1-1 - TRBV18 TGTGCCAGCTCACCGGCCGGAAACACTGAAGCTTTCTTT CASSPAGNTEAFF
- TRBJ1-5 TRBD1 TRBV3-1 TGTGCCAGCAGCCAAGGGACAGGGATAAGTAAGCCCCAGCATTTT CASSQGTGISKPQHF
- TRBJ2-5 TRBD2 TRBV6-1 TGTGCCAGCAGTGCTGTCGGGACTAGCGGGGACCAAGAGACCCAGTACTTC CASSAVGTSGDQETQYF
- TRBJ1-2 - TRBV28 TGTGCCAGCAGTTTACGGAGTGGATGGGGGTTCTATGGCTACACCTTC CASSLRSGWGFYGYTF
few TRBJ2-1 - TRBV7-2 TGTGCCAGCAGCTTAATCGGTCGGGTCCGGGTTTACAATGAGCAGTTCTTC CASSLIGRVRVYNEQFF
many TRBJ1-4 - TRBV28 TGTGCCACCCGCGTCGGGGCGCGAGAAAAACTGTTTTTT CATRVGAREKLFF
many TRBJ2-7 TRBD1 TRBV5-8 TGTGCCAGCAGTAGACAGGGGGTTCACGAGCAGTACTTC CASSRQGVHEQYF
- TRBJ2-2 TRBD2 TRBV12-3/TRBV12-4 TGTGCCAGCAGTTCTCCGGCGGGGGGCGGGCCCGGGGAGCTGTTTTTT CASSSPAGGGPGELFF
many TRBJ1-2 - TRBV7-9 TGTGCCAGCAGCTTATCGGGGACCTCTAACTATGGCTACACCTTC CASSLSGTSNYGYTF
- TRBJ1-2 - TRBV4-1 TGCGCCAGCAGCCGGACGGGGGATGGTGGCGGCTACACCTTC CASSRTGDGGGYTF
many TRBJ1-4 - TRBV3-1 TGTGCCAGCAGCCGAAAAGGGGACCGGCCGGGAAAACTGTTTTTT CASSRKGDRPGKLFF
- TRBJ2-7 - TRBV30 TGTGCCTGGAGTGTACTGGATTACGAGCAGTACTTC CAWSVLDYEQYF
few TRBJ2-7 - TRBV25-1 TGTGCCAGCAGTGAAAGCATACATCACCCTTCTCCCTACGAGCAGTACTTC CASSESIHHPSPYEQYF
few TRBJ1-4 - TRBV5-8 TGTGCCAGCAGCTTGGGAGGCGGGACTGAAAAACTGTTTTTT CASSLGGGTEKLFF
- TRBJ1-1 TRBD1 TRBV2 TGTGCCAGCAGTGACCGACAGGGCCCGCACACTGAAGCTTTCTTT CASSDRQGPHTEAFF
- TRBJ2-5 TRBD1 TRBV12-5 TGTGCTAGTGGTTTCCGGACAGGGCTAGAGACCCAGTACTTC CASGFRTGLETQYF
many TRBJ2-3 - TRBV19 TGTGCCAGTAGTATAGTTCCGGGACAATTAGATACGCAGTATTTT CASSIVPGQLDTQYF
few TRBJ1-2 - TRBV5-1 TGCGCCAGCAGCTTAGGGATAAGTGCTACGACTAACTATGGCTACACCTTC CASSLGISATTNYGYTF
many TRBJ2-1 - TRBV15 TGTGCCACCAGCAGAGCGGACCTCATGGCAGAGCAGTTCTTC CATSRADLMAEQFF
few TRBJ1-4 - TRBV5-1 TGCGCCAGCAGCTTGGATCCAGGTCCCCCCCCCAATGAAAAACTGTTTTTT CASSLDPGPPPNEKLFF
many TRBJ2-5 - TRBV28 TGTGCCAGCACCTCAGTGGGGGTTCAAGAGACCCAGTACTTC CASTSVGVQETQYF
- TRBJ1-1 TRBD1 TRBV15 TGTGCCACCAGCAGAGGTCTGGGGATAGGGGGCGGCACTGAAGCTTTCTTT CATSRGLGIGGGTEAFF
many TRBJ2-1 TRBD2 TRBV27 TGTGCCAGCAGTTTAGCGACTAGCGGGATTATTCGTACCGGGAATGAGCAGTTCTTC CASSLATSGIIRTGNEQFF
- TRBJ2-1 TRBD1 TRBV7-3 TGTGCCAGCAGCGTCTGGACAGGGTACAATGAGCAGTTCTTC CASSVWTGYNEQFF
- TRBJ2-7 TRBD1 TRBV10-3 TGTGCCATCAGTGTCGGGGGGACAGGGGTCGAGCAGTACTTC CAISVGGTGVEQYF
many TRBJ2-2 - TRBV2 TGTGCCGGATCAAACACCGGGGAGCTGTTTTTT CAGSNTGELFF
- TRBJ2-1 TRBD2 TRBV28 TGTGCCAGCAGTTCCCGACTAGCGGGAGACTTGGATGAGCAGTTCTTC CASSSRLAGDLDEQFF
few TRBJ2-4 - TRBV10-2 TGCGCCAGCCGAGAAGGAGACTGGGGGTACTTC CASREGDWGYF
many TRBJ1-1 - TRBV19 TGTGCCAGTATGATCTCGGGGGTATACACTGAAGCTTTCTTT CASMISGVYTEAFF
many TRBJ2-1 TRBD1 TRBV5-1 TGCGCCAGCAGCTCCGAGACAGGGGGCGTACGGAGTGAGCAGTTCTTC CASSSETGGVRSEQFF
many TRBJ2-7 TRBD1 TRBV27 TGTGCCAGCAGTTTCGGGATTGGGGGAGCAGGGGGCAACGAGCAGTACTTC CASSFGIGGAGGNEQYF
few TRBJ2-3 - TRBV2 TGTGCCAGCAGTGAATCGTTTCAGACTGGTGGAACAGATACGCAGTATTTT CASSESFQTGGTDTQYF
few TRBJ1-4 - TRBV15 TGTGCCACCAGCAGAGATCTCCCAAGGAGGGCCACTAATGAAAAACTGTTTTTT CATSRDLPRRATNEKLFF
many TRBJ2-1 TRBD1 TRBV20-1 TGCAGTGCTTTCAACCCGGGACAGGAGGGGAATGAGCAGTTCTTC CSAFNPGQEGNEQFF
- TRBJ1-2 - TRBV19 TGTGCCAGTAGCTACGACACCGCGAGGGGCTACACCTTC CASSYDTARGYTF